The 21 T cell receptor beta chains reported below all come from one sample, sequenced in a study of blood T cell repertoires in COVID-19 (dated by TCRdb to 2020 to 2021). The receptor library was made with the immunoSEQ multiplex PCR assay. Held by TCRdb, this immuneACCESS table contains in-frame sequences only and omits some clones. Under half of the omission traces to an unresolved V gene where checked; the cause of the rest is unknown. This sample comprises approximately 210,000 clones, 89% of them detected only once. The top ten clones comprise 4% to 5.5% of the sample. Sequenced sample: peripheral blood. These receptors were collected from a woman between 35 and 50 years old with acute or convalescent COVID-19.

The V and J genes are TRBV30 and TRBJ2-5, with TRBD2 matching over 9 bases. Trimming removed 2 bases from V and 1 base from J; junction bases left unmatched: 11. Germline loops: CDR1 GTSNPN, CDR2 SVGIG (reference sequence). This CDR3 is 17 amino acids long. CDR3 sequence: CAWSPLGLAGSQETQYF. CDR3 bases: TGTGCCTGGAGTCCCTTAGGTCTAGCGGGGAGCCAAGAGACCCAGTACTTC.

This chain uses TRBV12-5 with TRBJ1-6; 7 bases align to TRBD1. V gave up 5 bases and J gave up 7 bases; unmatched junction bases: 14. CDR1 and CDR2 from the germline V gene are LGHNT and FRNRAP. The CDR3 is 17 amino acids. The CDR3 spells CASGPTGTAGTNSPLHF. The CDR3 DNA follows: TGTGCTAGTGGTCCGACAGGGACCGCTGGCACCAATTCACCCCTCCACTTT.

This CDR3 reads CASSRDRRGYGYTF. The CDR3 coding sequence is TGTGCCAGCAGCCGGGACAGACGTGGCTATGGCTACACCTTC. V gene TRBV7-2 combines with J gene TRBJ1-2; TRBD1 matches at 7 bases. Losses at the gene ends were 5 bases for V and 4 bases for J; bases not matched to a gene: 7. This CDR3 is built from 14 residues. Germline CDR1 and CDR2: SGHTA and FQGNSA.

In this sample, this clone turned up a few times. This chain links TRBV6-5 with TRBJ1-1; perhaps TRBD1 as D (5 bases). CDR1 is MNHEY, CDR2 SVGAGI, per germline. The CDR3 loop spans 14 amino acids. Trimming took 2 bases from V and 3 from J, leaving 10 bases between them. DNA for the CDR3: TGTGCCAGCAGTTACCAGGCCAGGGACACTGAAGCTTTCTTT. It encodes CASSYQARDTEAFF.

This chain uses TRBV6-4 with TRBJ2-1; 7 nucleotides line up with TRBD2. This CDR3 spans 16 amino acids. Trimming at V came to 0 bases and at J to 9 bases, leaving 11 bases not matched to a gene. Germline V gene data show CDR1 as MRHNA and CDR2 as SNTAGT. The CDR3 spells CASSDSTRGEGGEQFF. The CDR3 bases are TGTGCCAGCAGTGACTCAACCCGGGGGGAAGGCGGTGAGCAGTTCTTC.

The chain links TRBV7-9 to TRBJ1-1; D not certain. Germline CDR1 reads SEHNR; CDR2 reads FQNEAQ (reference sequence). The CDR3 has 15 residues. Between the trimmed V and J ends, which lost 0 bases and 0 bases, there was a span of 8 bases. The CDR3 region is CASSLAGRVNTEAFF. CDR3 sequence (DNA): TGTGCCAGCAGCTTAGCGGGGAGGGTGAACACTGAAGCTTTCTTT.

The chain recombines TRBV5-1 with TRBJ1-2; tentatively, D is TRBD1 (5 bases). CDR1 is SGHRS, CDR2 YFSETQ, per germline. The ends were cut back, 4 bases at V and 7 bases at J, with 20 bases in the middle. This CDR3 is built from 15 residues. The CDR3 reads CASSPVDPKGFGYTF. Here the CDR3 DNA reads TGCGCCAGCAGCCCCGTGGATCCTAAGGGGTTTGGCTACACCTTC.

The gene calls are TRBV29-1 and TRBJ2-5; D is unclear. Trimming removed 5 bases from V and 1 base from J, with 11 bases in between. Per germline, CDR1 SQVTM and CDR2 ANQGSEA. The length of the CDR3 is 13 residues. CDR3: CSVSAAGQETQYF. CDR3 DNA sequence: TGCAGCGTTAGCGCAGCCGGCCAAGAGACCCAGTACTTC.

This clone was picked up one time. The chain carries TRBV15 and TRBJ1-1; D is possibly TRBD1 (5 bases). The CDR3 runs to 15 residues. The ends were cut back, 8 bases at V and 3 bases at J, with 19 bases in the middle. CDR1 LNHNV and CDR2 YYDKDF come from the germline V gene (reference sequence). The CDR3 coding sequence is TGTGCCACCCAGCGGGGGGAAGGGACTTACACTGAAGCTTTCTTT. Its translation: CATQRGEGTYTEAFF.

The chain recombines TRBV19 with TRBJ2-5, with D possibly TRBD1 on 6 matching bases. Germline CDR1 reads LNHDA; CDR2 reads SQIVND (reference sequence). The CDR3 has 19 residues. V shed 3 bases and J shed 0 bases, with 23 bases lying between them. CDR3: CASSISGTSTAGYQETQYF. In DNA form, the CDR3 reads TGTGCCAGTAGTATCTCCGGGACATCGACCGCTGGGTACCAAGAGACCCAGTACTTC.

The rearrangement uses TRBV4-2 and TRBJ2-3, with D uncertain. The CDR3 is 13 residues long. The V end lost 0 bases, the J end lost 4 bases, and 5 bases lay between the germline ends. Germline CDR1 reads LGHNA; CDR2 reads YNFKEQ. CDR3 residues: CASSQDAADTQYF. CDR3 nucleotides: TGTGCCAGCAGCCAAGATGCGGCAGATACGCAGTATTTT.

The CDR3 DNA follows: TGTGCCACCAGCAGGGCCCTCTGGACAGACCCCTCCTACGAGCAGTACGTC. It encodes CATSRALWTDPSYEQYV. The chain joins TRBV15 to TRBJ2-7, with D tentatively TRBD1 (6 bases). The V end lost 3 bases, the J end lost 0 bases, and 18 bases lay between the germline ends. Germline CDR1 and CDR2: LNHNV and YYDKDF (reference sequence). This CDR3 contains 17 residues.

J is TRBJ1-2 and V is TRBV5-4, with D uncertain. Germline CDR1 is SGHNT and CDR2 is YYREEE (reference sequence). This CDR3 is built from 15 residues. V was trimmed by 1 base and J by 2 bases, leaving 12 bases between them. The CDR3, as DNA: TGTGCCAGCAGCTTGTCTCTCGGTCGAAACTATGGCTACACCTTC. Its translation is CASSLSLGRNYGYTF.

The chain carries TRBV19 and TRBJ1-5, with D possibly being TRBD1 (6 bases). The V end lost 5 bases, the J end lost 0 bases, and 14 bases lay between the germline ends. From germline, CDR1 is LNHDA and CDR2 SQIVND (reference sequence). CDR3 length equals 16 residues. This CDR3 reads CASSVTGGHSNQPQHF. The CDR3 nucleotides read TGTGCCAGTAGTGTTACCGGGGGGCATAGCAATCAGCCCCAGCATTTT.

This chain joins TRBV5-8 and TRBJ1-3; D is undetermined. Trimming took off 7 bases at V and 0 bases at J, with 2 bases between the two ends. Germline CDR1 and CDR2: SGHTS and YDEGEE. This CDR3 region has 11 residues. The CDR3 loop is CASLSGNTIYF. The CDR3 nucleotides read TGTGCCAGCCTCTCTGGAAACACCATATATTTT.

V gene TRBV9 combines with J gene TRBJ1-1, with D unresolved. Germline V gene data show CDR1 as SGDLS and CDR2 as YYNGEE. V was cut by 4 bases and J by 1 base, with 11 bases left in between. This CDR3 is built from 14 residues. The CDR3 is CASSRGEKNTEAFF. The CDR3 DNA sequence: TGTGCCAGCAGCCGTGGGGAGAAGAACACTGAAGCTTTCTTT.

This CDR3 reads CASSPQGARTEAFF. The DNA for the CDR3 is TGTGCCAGCAGCCCCCAGGGGGCGAGGACTGAAGCTTTCTTT. This sequence joins TRBV11-1 and TRBJ1-1, with 8 bases identical to TRBD1. Unmatched junction bases numbered 7, after V lost 5 bases and J lost 5 bases. The CDR3 spans 14 residues. Germline V gene data show CDR1 as SGHAT and CDR2 as FQDESV (reference sequence).

The CDR3, as DNA: TGCAGTGCTAGTCTTCCAGGGGTTTATGGCTACACCTTC. Its protein is CSASLPGVYGYTF. The V call is TRBV20-1, the J call TRBJ1-2; a weak D match, TRBD1 (6 bases). Trimming stripped 3 bases from V and 5 bases from J, with 13 bases between. Germline V CDR1 and CDR2: DFQATT, SNEGSKA (reference sequence). The CDR3 covers 13 residues.

The chain joins TRBV11-2 to TRBJ2-1; 9 bases line up with TRBD2. Trimming took 1 base from V and 2 from J; bases not matched to a gene: 3. The CDR3 has 16 amino acids. Germline CDR1 and CDR2: SGHAT and FQNNGV. The CDR3 DNA reads TGTGCCAGCAGCTTAGCTAGCGGGGCGGCCTACAATGAGCAGTTCTTC. Translated: CASSLASGAAYNEQFF.

The gene calls are TRBV19 and TRBJ1-4, with 8 positions matching TRBD1. V shed 9 bases and J 0 bases; nucleotides not matched to a gene: 6. Per germline, CDR1 LNHDA and CDR2 SQIVND (reference sequence). The CDR3 is 15 residues long. CDR3 sequence reads: CARTRGLTTNEKLFF. The DNA of the CDR3 is TGTGCCAGAACCAGGGGGCTAACAACTAATGAAAAACTGTTTTTT.

V usage is TRBV11-2 and J usage is TRBJ1-3; the D is unclear. The CDR3 covers 13 residues. Trimming pared 5 bases from V and 1 base from J, leaving 6 bases between. Germline V lookup: CDR1 SGHAT, CDR2 FQNNGV. The CDR3, as DNA: TGTGCCAGCAGCCCCCCTTCTGGAAACACCATATATTTT. It yields the protein CASSPPSGNTIYF.